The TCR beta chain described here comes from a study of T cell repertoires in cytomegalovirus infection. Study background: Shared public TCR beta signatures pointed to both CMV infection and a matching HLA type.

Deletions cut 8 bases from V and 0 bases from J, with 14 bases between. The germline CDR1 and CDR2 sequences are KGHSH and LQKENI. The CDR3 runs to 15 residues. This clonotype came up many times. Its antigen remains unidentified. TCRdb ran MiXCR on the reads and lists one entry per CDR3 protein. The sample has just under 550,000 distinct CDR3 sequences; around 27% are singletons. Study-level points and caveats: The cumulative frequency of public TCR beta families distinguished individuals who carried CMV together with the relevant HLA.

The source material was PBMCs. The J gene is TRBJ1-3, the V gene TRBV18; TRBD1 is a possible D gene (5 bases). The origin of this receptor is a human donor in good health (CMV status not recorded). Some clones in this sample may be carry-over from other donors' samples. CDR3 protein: CASSPGTGSGNTIYF. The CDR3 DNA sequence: TGTGCCAGCAGCCCGGGGACCGGCTCTGGAAACACCATATATTTT.